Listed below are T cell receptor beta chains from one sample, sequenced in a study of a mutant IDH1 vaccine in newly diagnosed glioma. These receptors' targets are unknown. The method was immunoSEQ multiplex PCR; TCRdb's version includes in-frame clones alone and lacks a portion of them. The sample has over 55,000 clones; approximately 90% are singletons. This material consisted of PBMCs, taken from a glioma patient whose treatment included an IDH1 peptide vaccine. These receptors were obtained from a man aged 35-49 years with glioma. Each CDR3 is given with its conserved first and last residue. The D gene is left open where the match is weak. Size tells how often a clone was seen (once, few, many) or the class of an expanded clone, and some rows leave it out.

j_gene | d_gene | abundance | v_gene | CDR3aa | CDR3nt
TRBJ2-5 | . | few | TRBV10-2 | CASSEGVARVETQYF | TGCGCCAGCAGTGAGGGGGTAGCGAGAGTGGAGACCCAGTACTTC
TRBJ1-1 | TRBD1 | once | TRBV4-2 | CASSQSDRADTEAFF | TGTGCCAGCAGCCAATCAGACAGGGCTGACACTGAAGCTTTCTTT
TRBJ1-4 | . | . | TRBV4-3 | CASSQDRGNEKLFF | TGCGCCAGCAGCCAAGACCGGGGAAATGAAAAACTGTTTTTT
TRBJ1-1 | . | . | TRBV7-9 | CASSRDQGSTEAFF | TGTGCCAGCAGCCGGGACCAAGGAAGCACTGAAGCTTTCTTT
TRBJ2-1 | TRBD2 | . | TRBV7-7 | CASSWGTSGNSNEQFF | TGTGCTAGCAGCTGGGGGACTAGCGGGAATTCAAATGAGCAGTTCTTC
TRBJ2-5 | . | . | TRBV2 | CASSEYGGRETQYF | TGTGCCAGCAGTGAATATGGGGGCAGGGAGACCCAGTACTTC
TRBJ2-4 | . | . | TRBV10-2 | CASSESVTGKVAKNIQYF | TGCGCCAGCAGTGAGTCTGTTACAGGGAAAGTAGCCAAAAACATTCAGTACTTC
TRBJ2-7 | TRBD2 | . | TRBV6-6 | CASTWSEGSGSREQYF | TGTGCCAGCACCTGGAGCGAAGGCAGCGGGAGTCGCGAGCAGTACTTC
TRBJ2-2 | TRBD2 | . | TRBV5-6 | CASSPGLAGNTGELFF | TGTGCCAGCAGCCCGGGACTAGCGGGGAACACCGGGGAGCTGTTTTTT
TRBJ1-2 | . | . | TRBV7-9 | CASSLVEGPQTF | TGTGCCAGCAGCTTAGTCGAAGGCCCCCAAACCTTC
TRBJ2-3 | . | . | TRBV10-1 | CASSGPDRTDTQYF | TGCGCCAGCAGTGGACCGGACCGCACAGATACGCAGTATTTT